Listed here are 7 T cell receptor beta chains from one sample, sequenced in a study of CD8 T cells in Susac syndrome. cDNA came from around 0.54 to 1 ug RNA primed by random hexamers. TCRdb processed the immunoSEQ multiplex PCR reads anew with MiXCR; each CDR3 protein has one entry. The sample contains about 140,000 distinct CDR3 sequences, 94% of which appear only once. Sequencing was done on a sample of CD8+ T cells from PBMCs. These receptors originate from a human donor in good health.

The chain uses TRBV14 and TRBJ2-3; D gene uncertain. Trimming took 4 bases from V and 5 from J, leaving 13 bases between them. Germline CDR1 SGHDN, CDR2 FVKESK. The length of the CDR3 is 14 residues. CDR3 sequence: CASSPRSPVDTQYF. DNA for the CDR3: TGTGCCAGCAGCCCAAGGAGCCCCGTAGATACGCAGTATTTT.

The rearrangement joins TRBV7-9 to TRBJ2-7; 7 bases match TRBD1. Trimming at V came to 5 bases and at J to 1 base, leaving 11 bases not matched to a gene. The CDR3 has 16 residues. CDR1 SEHNR and CDR2 FQNEAQ come from the germline V gene (reference sequence). The DNA of the CDR3 is TGTGCCAGCAGCCTGACACAGGGGCAGGCGTCCTACGAGCAGTACTTC. Protein: CASSLTQGQASYEQYF. Full variable domain (remainder filled in from reference TRBV7-9 and TRBJ2-7): DTGVSQNPRHKITKRGQNVTFRCDPISEHNRLYWYRQTLGQGPEFLTYFQNEAQLEKSRLLSDRFSAERPKGSFSTLEIQRTEQGDSAMYLCASSLTQGQASYEQYFGPGTRLTVT.

The chain uses TRBV28 and TRBJ2-3, with TRBD1 identical over 9 bases. The CDR3 extends over 15 amino acids. Germline CDR1 MDHEN, CDR2 SYDVKM. V lost 2 bases and J lost 6; bases outside the gene matches: 6. In DNA, the CDR3 is TGTGCCAGCAGTTTAACCGGGACAGGGTCGGATACGCAGTATTTT. This encodes CASSLTGTGSDTQYF.

The chain is built from TRBV12-3 or TRBV12-4 and TRBJ2-2, with 8 positions matching TRBD2. The CDR3 totals 14 residues. J lost 4 bases, V lost 5 bases, and 3 bases had no gene match. CDR3 amino acids: CASSAGTSTGELFF. The CDR3 DNA reads TGTGCCAGCAGTGCCGGGACTAGCACCGGGGAGCTGTTTTTT.

The genes are TRBV6-2 or TRBV6-3 and TRBJ2-2, with a possible D match to TRBD1 (5 bases). Germline V lookup: CDR1 MNHEY, CDR2 SVGEGT. The germline V and J ends were trimmed by 4 bases and 5 bases, with 11 bases remaining between them. This CDR3 has 14 amino acids. The CDR3 DNA reads as TGTGCCAGCAGTTCAGGGATAAGGACCGGGGAGCTGTTTTTT. This gives the protein CASSSGIRTGELFF.

The CDR3 spells CASRSWGGTEGANVLTF. The CDR3 nucleotides are TGTGCCAGCCGTAGTTGGGGTGGGACGGAAGGGGCCAACGTCCTGACTTTC. The genes are TRBV27 and TRBJ2-6, with D perhaps being TRBD1 or TRBD2 (5 bases each). Germline V gives CDR1 MNHEY, CDR2 SMNVEV (reference sequence). The CDR3 is 17 amino acids. V was clipped by 8 bases and J by 4 bases, with 21 bases between them.

The genes are TRBV4-3 and TRBJ2-5, with D perhaps matching TRBD1 (6 bases). Trimming shortened V by 0 bases and J by 2 bases, and 10 bases separated the two germline ends. This CDR3 region has 15 residues. Germline CDR1 LGHNA, CDR2 YSLEER. This CDR3 is CASSQDGTQQETQYF. The CDR3 nucleotides are TGCGCCAGCAGCCAAGATGGGACACAACAAGAGACCCAGTACTTC.